This T cell receptor (beta chain) appears in the sequencing data of a study of CD8 T cells in ankylosing spondylitis. Study-wide findings and caveats: Reportedly, matched ankylosing spondylitis synovial fluid was significantly enriched for disease-linked clones.

V trimming: 6 bases; J trimming: 9 bases; junction bases outside the gene matches: 12. Germline assignment: CDR1 SGHTA and CDR2 FQGNSA. This CDR3 contains 15 residues. TCRdb re-analysed the 5' RACE reads in MiXCR, keeping a single row per CDR3 protein. The table records fewer than 35,000 distinct CDR3 sequences, about 30% of them present only once. There are many counts of this clonotype. Antigen unknown. The source is a male donor with ankylosing spondylitis. The sample taken for sequencing was synovial fluid, either unsorted or a sorted T cell fraction (not recorded which). The chain recombines TRBV7-2 with TRBJ2-1; 9 bases match TRBD2. As DNA, the CDR3 is TGTGCCAGCAGACTGGGTGCGGGAGGGCCGGTTGAGCAGTTCTTC. This codes for CASRLGAGGPVEQFF.